Listed below are T cell receptor beta chains from one sample, sequenced in a study of cytomegalovirus exposure and HLA in healthy donors. TCRdb keeps only in-frame clones here, not all; method: immunoSEQ multiplex PCR. The top ten clones hold around 16% of a sample with approximately 76,000 clones, 65% to 85% of them seen once. The sample comprised PBMCs. All receptors come from a woman aged 40 to 50 in good health and CMV-seropositive. The CDR3 runs from the conserved cysteine through the conserved F or W. Fields, in order: J gene, D gene, V gene, clone size, CDR3 protein, CDR3 DNA. A D gene is named only where the DNA matches it firmly. Rows may omit the clone size; those that give it use once, few, many or a size class.

J: TRBJ2-4; D: TRBD2; V: TRBV19; size: few; CDR3: CASSILSGRDLAKNIQYF; DNA: TGTGCCAGTAGTATACTCAGCGGGAGAGATCTAGCCAAAAACATTCAGTACTTC
J: TRBJ2-7; D: -; V: TRBV30; size: -; CDR3: CAWRGIRQGKIDEQYF; DNA: TGTGCCTGGAGGGGCATCCGGCAGGGGAAAATCGACGAGCAGTACTTC
J: TRBJ1-5; D: -; V: TRBV6-1; size: -; CDR3: CASSERGRNQPQHF; DNA: TGTGCCAGCAGTGAAAGGGGCCGCAATCAGCCCCAGCATTTT
J: TRBJ2-5; D: TRBD2; V: TRBV9; size: -; CDR3: CASSGGTSRETQYF; DNA: TGTGCCAGCAGCGGCGGGACTAGTCGGGAGACCCAGTACTTC
J: TRBJ1-5; D: -; V: TRBV19; size: -; CDR3: CASSIVPGNQPQHF; DNA: TGTGCCAGTAGTATTGTCCCTGGCAATCAGCCCCAGCATTTT
J: TRBJ2-6; D: -; V: TRBV6-5; size: -; CDR3: CASSSPTGANVLTF; DNA: TGTGCCAGCAGTTCCCCAACTGGGGCCAACGTCCTGACTTTC
J: TRBJ2-5; D: TRBD2; V: TRBV5-1; size: once; CDR3: CASSLGSGSWETQYF; DNA: TGCGCCAGCAGCTTGGGGAGCGGGAGCTGGGAGACCCAGTACTTC
J: TRBJ2-5; D: -; V: TRBV18; size: -; CDR3: CASSPQAGETQYF; DNA: TGTGCCAGCTCCCCACAAGCGGGAGAGACCCAGTACTTC
J: TRBJ1-5; D: -; V: TRBV27; size: few; CDR3: CASSLFAGMHQPQHF; DNA: TGTGCCAGCAGTTTATTTGCAGGGATGCATCAGCCCCAGCATTTT
J: TRBJ2-3; D: -; V: TRBV7-6; size: -; CDR3: CASSLVSTDTQYF; DNA: TGTGCCAGCAGCTTAGTCTCGACAGATACGCAGTATTTT
J: TRBJ2-7; D: -; V: TRBV4-2; size: -; CDR3: CASSLGGRTYEQYF; DNA: TGTGCCAGCAGCCTCGGGGGACGAACCTACGAGCAGTACTTC
J: TRBJ2-7; D: -; V: TRBV7-2; size: -; CDR3: CASSQGIGAYEQYF; DNA: TGTGCCAGCAGCCAAGGGATAGGGGCCTACGAGCAGTACTTC
J: TRBJ1-1; D: -; V: TRBV18; size: -; CDR3: CASSPNFGGGTEAFF; DNA: TGTGCCAGCTCACCGAATTTTGGGGGCGGCACTGAAGCTTTCTTT
J: TRBJ1-1; D: -; V: TRBV19; size: once; CDR3: CASSIEGQGTEAFF; DNA: TGTGCCAGTAGTATAGAGGGCCAGGGAACTGAAGCTTTCTTT
J: TRBJ2-2; D: -; V: TRBV7-9; size: -; CDR3: CASSLLKAQGTGELFF; DNA: TGTGCCAGCAGCTTACTGAAAGCGCAAGGCACCGGGGAGCTGTTTTTT
J: TRBJ1-3; D: -; V: TRBV5-8; size: -; CDR3: CASSLLTRDFRNTIYF; DNA: TGTGCCAGCAGCCTCCTGACCCGGGATTTCCGGAACACCATATATTTT
J: TRBJ1-4; D: -; V: TRBV7-9; size: -; CDR3: CASSLGLGADEKLFF; DNA: TGTGCCAGCAGCTTAGGCCTGGGGGCGGATGAAAAACTGTTTTTT
J: TRBJ1-5; D: -; V: TRBV19; size: -; CDR3: CASNPWGSSGERTQPQHF; DNA: TGTGCCAGTAACCCATGGGGCAGTTCGGGGGAGCGGACCCAGCCCCAGCATTTT
J: TRBJ1-2; D: -; V: TRBV7-2; size: -; CDR3: CASSSNRFGYGYTF; DNA: TGTGCCAGCAGCTCAAACAGGTTCGGCTATGGCTACACCTTC
J: TRBJ2-7; D: TRBD2; V: TRBV6-5; size: -; CDR3: CASSFTSGRAYEQYF; DNA: TGTGCCAGCAGCTTTACTAGCGGGAGGGCCTACGAGCAGTACTTC
J: TRBJ1-1; D: -; V: TRBV2; size: -; CDR3: CASSEVTVTEAFF; DNA: TGTGCCAGCAGTGAAGTAACAGTCACTGAAGCTTTCTTT
J: TRBJ2-7; D: -; V: TRBV4-3; size: -; CDR3: CASSQGREEFYEQYF; DNA: TGCGCCAGCAGCCAAGGCAGGGAAGAGTTCTACGAGCAGTACTTC
J: TRBJ1-1; D: -; V: TRBV27; size: -; CDR3: CASSSRGLENTEAFF; DNA: TGTGCCAGCAGTTCCCGGGGGTTGGAGAACACTGAAGCTTTCTTT